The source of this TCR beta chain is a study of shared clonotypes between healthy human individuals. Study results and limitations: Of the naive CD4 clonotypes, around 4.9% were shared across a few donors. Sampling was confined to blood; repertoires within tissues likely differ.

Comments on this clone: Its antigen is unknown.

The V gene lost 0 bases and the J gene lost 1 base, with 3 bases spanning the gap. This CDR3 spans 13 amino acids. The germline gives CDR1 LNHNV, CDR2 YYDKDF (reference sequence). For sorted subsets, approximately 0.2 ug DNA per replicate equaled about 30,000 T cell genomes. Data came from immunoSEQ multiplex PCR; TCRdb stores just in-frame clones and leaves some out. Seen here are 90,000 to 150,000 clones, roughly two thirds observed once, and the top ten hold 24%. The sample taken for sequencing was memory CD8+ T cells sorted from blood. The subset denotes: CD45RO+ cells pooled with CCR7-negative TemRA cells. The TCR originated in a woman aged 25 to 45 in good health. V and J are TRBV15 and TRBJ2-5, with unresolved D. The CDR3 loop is CATSRDSQETQYF. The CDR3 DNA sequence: TGTGCCACCAGCAGAGATAGCCAAGAGACCCAGTACTTC.